The next 7 T cell receptor beta chains were all read from a single sample in a study of blood T cell repertoires in COVID-19. The protocol was immunoSEQ multiplex PCR, while the TCRdb copy is restricted to in-frame clones and leaves out a portion. The data hold 150,000 to 200,000 clones, with about 83% observed a single time. Sequences were obtained from peripheral blood. The receptors shown here come from a man between 18 and 29 years old with active or convalescent COVID-19.

This chain uses TRBV28 with TRBJ2-1, with 8 nucleotides matching TRBD1. Germline loops: CDR1 MDHEN, CDR2 SYDVKM. The V gene end was trimmed by 7 bases and the J gene end by 3 bases; junction bases not matched to a gene: 8. There are 15 residues in the CDR3. CDR3 protein: CASNKTGDDYNEQFF. CDR3 DNA: TGTGCCAGCAACAAGACAGGGGATGACTACAATGAGCAGTTCTTC.

The CDR3 reads CASGPSGVRETQYF. CDR3 sequence (DNA): TGTGCCAGCGGTCCTAGCGGGGTCCGAGAGACCCAGTACTTC. The J gene is TRBJ2-5, the V gene TRBV2; 9 bases match TRBD2. Germline CDR1 and CDR2: SNHLY and FYNNEI. The CDR3 is 14 amino acids. V lost 8 bases to trimming and J lost 4 bases; unmatched junction nucleotides: 8.

The V call is TRBV29-1, the J call TRBJ1-2, with 8 bases identical to TRBD1. V lost 2 bases to trimming and J lost 7 bases; unmatched junction nucleotides: 12. This CDR3 has 15 residues. The germline V gene encodes CDR1 SQVTM and CDR2 ANQGSEA. CDR3: CSVERGTGRLGGYTF. The CDR3 DNA follows: TGCAGCGTTGAACGCGGGACAGGAAGACTTGGTGGCTACACCTTC.

V usage is TRBV24-1 and J usage is TRBJ2-1; D may be TRBD2 (6 bases). Germline loops: CDR1 KGHDR, CDR2 SFDVKD. V was cut by 2 bases and J by 6 bases, with 16 bases left in between. This CDR3 has 16 amino acids. DNA for the CDR3: TGTGCCACCAGTGATTGGGGCGGAGGGGTAAGCAATGAGCAGTTCTTC. Translation gives CATSDWGGGVSNEQFF.

The rearrangement joins TRBV3-1 (or the pseudogene TRBV3-2) to TRBJ2-1, with 8 positions matching TRBD2. The CDR3 length is 15 residues. Germline trimming cut 2 bases from V and 3 bases from J; bases unmatched to any gene: 3. Germline V gene data show CDR1 as LGHDT and CDR2 as YNNKEL (reference sequence). CDR3 residues: CASSQSSGSYNEQFF. The CDR3 DNA is TGTGCCAGCAGCCAATCGAGCGGGAGCTACAATGAGCAGTTCTTC.

This chain joins TRBV5-1 and TRBJ2-3; D call uncertain. V shed 1 base and J shed 3 bases, with 6 bases lying between them. This CDR3 comprises 13 residues. Germline V gives CDR1 SGHRS, CDR2 YFSETQ. The CDR3 spells CASSLFGTDTQYF. In DNA form, the CDR3 reads TGCGCCAGCAGCTTGTTCGGGACAGATACGCAGTATTTT.

This sequence joins TRBV6-1 and TRBJ2-2; 7 bases fit TRBD2. The CDR3 has 18 amino acids. The trim removed 4 bases at V and 2 bases at J, leaving 13 bases unmatched. Germline values: CDR1 MNHNS, CDR2 SASEGT. CDR3 nucleotide sequence: TGTGCCAGCAGTGCTCTAGCGGTTATCACGGGTAACACCGGGGAGCTGTTTTTT. It encodes CASSALAVITGNTGELFF.